Presented here are 16 T cell receptor beta chains from one specimen sequenced in a study of cytomegalovirus exposure and HLA in healthy donors. PCR primers comprised 60 Vbeta and 13 Jbeta primers. The data were produced by immunoSEQ multiplex PCR, yet TCRdb's version contains in-frame clones alone and is incomplete. This sample has around 150,000 clones, with roughly 82% found just once. The sequenced sample consisted of PBMCs. These receptor sequences come from a male donor in good health and CMV-seronegative.

The CDR3 sequence: CASSEGQGAGDTQYF. The CDR3 coding sequence is TGTGCCAGCAGTGAAGGCCAGGGGGCGGGAGATACGCAGTATTTT. The rearrangement joins TRBV2 to TRBJ2-3; 8 bases agree with TRBD1. The CDR3 is 15 residues long. The V and J ends lost 1 base and 5 bases, in that order; junction bases with no gene match: 5. CDR1 and CDR2 from the germline V gene are SNHLY and FYNNEI.

The chain links TRBV7-2 to TRBJ2-3; tentative D call: TRBD1 (6 bases). Germline lookup yields CDR1 SGHTA and CDR2 FQGNSA. Between the trimmed V and J ends, which lost 1 base and 1 base, there was a span of 12 bases. This CDR3 has 16 amino acids. CDR3 sequence (DNA): TGTGCCAGCAGCTTAGAGACAGGCCCTGGCACAGATACGCAGTATTTT. Its protein is CASSLETGPGTDTQYF.

This chain links TRBV10-2 with TRBJ1-3, with D uncertain. Trimming cost V 8 bases and J 7 bases, with 15 bases left between them. Germline V CDR1 and CDR2: WSHSY, SAAADI. The CDR3 spans 13 residues. DNA for the CDR3: TGCGCCAGCCGGTCCTCGAGGTGGAACACCATATATTTT. Amino acid sequence: CASRSSRWNTIYF.

This rearrangement joins TRBV29-1 to TRBJ2-1; 12 bases fit TRBD2. Germline lookup yields CDR1 SQVTM and CDR2 ANQGSEA. The CDR3 length is 14 residues. J gave up 12 bases and V 2 bases, and 8 bases lay outside the gene matches. In nucleotides, the CDR3 is TGCAGCGTTGAACTAGCGGGGGGGCCCCCGGGGCAGTTCTTC. As protein: CSVELAGGPPGQFF.

The rearrangement joins TRBV4-1 to TRBJ1-5, with 8 bases that match TRBD1. Germline assignment: CDR1 MGHRA and CDR2 YSYEKL. The CDR3 runs 15 residues. V dropped 1 base and J dropped 6; count of bases not matched to a gene: 5. The DNA of the CDR3 is TGCGCCAGCAGCCAAGCAGGGGGCGGCGGTCAGCCCCAGCATTTT. This sequence encodes CASSQAGGGGQPQHF.

This chain uses TRBV14 with TRBJ2-1; 9 bases map to TRBD1. Germline CDR1 SGHDN, CDR2 FVKESK. J was trimmed by 9 bases and V by 4 bases; bases with no gene match: 13. The CDR3 spans 16 residues. CDR3 sequence: CASSLAPDRGALEQFF. The CDR3 DNA sequence: TGTGCCAGCAGCCTCGCTCCGGACAGGGGAGCCCTTGAGCAGTTCTTC.

The rearrangement uses TRBV5-4 and TRBJ2-5; D not resolved. With 0 bases removed from V and 2 bases from J, the gap between germline ends came to 8 bases. The length of the CDR3 is 14 residues. Germline loops: CDR1 SGHNT, CDR2 YYREEE (reference sequence). CDR3 amino acids: CASSLGVLQETQYF. The CDR3 DNA is TGTGCCAGCAGCTTGGGAGTTTTACAAGAGACCCAGTACTTC.

The chain carries TRBV25-1 and TRBJ2-1, with TRBD1 identical over 8 bases. Germline V gives CDR1 MGHDK, CDR2 SYGVNS. J gave up 0 bases and V 2 bases, and 9 bases lay outside the gene matches. CDR3 size: 18 residues. CDR3 nucleotide sequence: TGTGCCAGCAGTGAACCGCCGACAGGGGTCAGCTCCTACAATGAGCAGTTCTTC. Its protein is CASSEPPTGVSSYNEQFF.

In its sample, this clone was seen a few times. CDR3 loop: CASSLGRQGTPYEQYF. CDR3 DNA: TGTGCCAGCAGCTTAGGCCGACAGGGAACCCCCTACGAGCAGTACTTC. This chain joins TRBV13 and TRBJ2-7; 7 nucleotides agree with TRBD1. CDR1 and CDR2 from the germline V gene are PRHDT and FYEKMQ (reference sequence). The CDR3 has 16 amino acids. Trimming removed 0 bases from V and 2 bases from J; junction bases left unmatched: 7.

The CDR3 is CSTERGDEQYF. The CDR3 coding sequence is TGCAGCACTGAACGAGGAGACGAGCAGTACTTC. This chain uses TRBV20-1 with TRBJ2-7; D ambiguous. This CDR3 contains 11 residues. Germline V gene lookup returns CDR1 DFQATT and CDR2 SNEGSKA (reference sequence).

This rearrangement joins TRBV30 to TRBJ1-1; possibly TRBD1 for D (6 bases). This CDR3 region has 14 residues. Trimming cost V 3 bases and J 0 bases, with 11 bases left between them. The germline V gene has CDR1 GTSNPN and CDR2 SVGIG (reference sequence). The CDR3 spells CAWRFQGMNTEAFF. In nucleotides, the CDR3 is TGTGCCTGGAGGTTTCAGGGGATGAACACTGAAGCTTTCTTT. Variable domain in full (rest from reference TRBV30 and TRBJ1-1): SQTIHQWPATLVQPVGSPLSLECTVEGTSNPNLYWYRQAAGRGLQLLFYSVGIGQISSEVPQNLSASRPQDRQFILSSKKLLLSDSGFYLCAWRFQGMNTEAFFGQGTRLTVV.

The chain uses TRBV5-1 and TRBJ2-4, with TRBD1 matching 8 bases. V shed 0 bases, J shed 0 bases, and the junction held 2 bases outside the gene matches. In germline, CDR1 is SGHRS, CDR2 YFSETQ. There are 16 residues in the CDR3. Written as DNA, the CDR3 is TGCGCCAGCAGCTTGGGAGACAGGGGAGCCAAAAACATTCAGTACTTC. Amino acids: CASSLGDRGAKNIQYF.

This clone has a single count. CDR3 sequence reads: CASSLQRESGGYTF. The CDR3 nucleotides read TGCGCCAGCAGCTTGCAAAGGGAGTCGGGAGGCTACACCTTC. The chain recombines TRBV5-1 with TRBJ1-2; D call uncertain. Per germline, CDR1 SGHRS and CDR2 YFSETQ. V lost 1 base and J lost 8, with 15 bases in between. The CDR3 contains 14 residues.

The chain uses TRBV7-9 and TRBJ1-1, with D possibly being TRBD1 (5 bases). The germline gives CDR1 SEHNR, CDR2 FQNEAQ (reference sequence). The V gene lost 5 bases and the J gene lost 0 bases, with 13 bases spanning the gap. The CDR3 length is 15 residues. The CDR3 coding sequence is TGTGCCAGCAGCCCTGACAGACTCTTGAACACTGAAGCTTTCTTT. Translated: CASSPDRLLNTEAFF.

To note about this clone: The sample carries other DNA sequences with the same CDR3. The chain has TRBV18 and TRBJ1-5, with D perhaps matching TRBD1 (6 bases). CDR1 and CDR2 from the germline V gene are KGHSH and LQKENI. This CDR3 has 13 residues. V was clipped by 0 bases and J by 6 bases, with 6 bases between them. CDR3 residues: CASSPPGGQPQHF. DNA for the CDR3: TGTGCCAGCTCACCACCAGGGGGTCAGCCCCAGCATTTT. The variable domain in full, with the rest retrieved from reference TRBV18 and TRBJ1-5, is NAGVMQNPRHLVRRRGQEARLRCSPMKGHSHVYWYRQLPEEGLKFMVYLQKENIIDESGMPKERFSAEFPKEGPSILRIQQVVRGDSAAYFCASSPPGGQPQHFGDGTRLSIL.

This CDR3 reads CASSLGRVSSGRGEQFF. CDR3 nucleotide sequence: TGTGCCAGCAGCTTAGGCCGTGTCTCTAGCGGGAGGGGTGAGCAGTTCTTC. The V gene is TRBV13, the J gene TRBJ2-1; the match to TRBD2 covers 12 bases. The junction had 9 bases not matched to a gene; V was cut back by 0 bases and J by 9 bases. CDR1 is PRHDT, CDR2 FYEKMQ, per germline (reference sequence). This CDR3 comprises 17 residues.